Listed below are T cell receptor beta chains from one sample, sequenced in a study of Ad26.COV2.S vaccination and SARS-CoV-2 variants. Repertoires were generated with immunoSEQ multiplex PCR, while TCRdb's copy carries only in-frame clones and drops some. The table shows more than 300,000 clones, with approximately 90% occurring only once. Sequenced material: peripheral blood, taken in a trial of Ad26.COV2.S vaccine versus placebo. The receptors stem from a person between 18 and 65 years old who received the Ad26.COV2.S COVID-19 vaccine or a placebo. CDR3s include the opening cysteine and the closing phenylalanine or tryptophan. D genes are given only for firm matches. The listing skips clone size in some rows; elsewhere it reads once, few, many or a size class.

d_call clone_size j_call v_call cdr3_aa cdr3_nt
TRBD2 NA TRBJ2-1 TRBV9 CASSVGLGSTMTSGYNEQFF TGTGCCAGCAGCGTAGGGTTGGGGAGCACGATGACTAGCGGCTACAATGAGCAGTTCTTC
NA NA TRBJ1-5 TRBV7-9 CASSPYQPQHF TGTGCCAGCAGCCCCTATCAGCCCCAGCATTTT
NA NA TRBJ1-3 TRBV4-2 CASSQVVGSSGNTIYF TGTGCCAGCAGCCAAGTCGTGGGGAGCTCTGGAAACACCATATATTTT
NA NA TRBJ2-3 TRBV12-5 CASAPDAWATDTQYF TGTGCTAGTGCCCCGGACGCCTGGGCCACAGATACGCAGTATTTT
NA NA TRBJ1-3 TRBV12-5 CASGLVKEGGNTIYF TGTGCTAGTGGTTTGGTAAAAGAGGGTGGAAACACCATATATTTT
TRBD1 once TRBJ1-2 TRBV11-2 CASSLGQGSGYTF TGTGCCAGCAGCTTAGGACAGGGATCTGGCTACACCTTC
NA NA TRBJ2-3 TRBV19 CASSSTRSTDTQYF TGTGCCAGTAGTAGTACGAGGTCCACAGATACGCAGTATTTT
TRBD2 NA TRBJ2-1 TRBV11-3 CASSSGTSGTNYNEQFF TGTGCCAGCAGCTCAGGGACCAGCGGGACCAATTACAATGAGCAGTTCTTC
TRBD1 NA TRBJ1-5 TRBV3-1/TRBV3-2 CASSQTGSNQPQHF TGTGCCAGCAGCCAGACAGGGTCAAATCAGCCCCAGCATTTT
TRBD1 once TRBJ1-2 TRBV7-9 CASSFPRTGFYGYTF TGTGCCAGCAGCTTCCCTAGGACAGGCTTCTATGGCTACACCTTC
TRBD1 NA TRBJ1-4 TRBV28 CASEHRGDEKLFF TGTGCCAGTGAACACAGGGGAGATGAAAAACTGTTTTTT
NA NA TRBJ2-2 TRBV6-2/TRBV6-3 CASSSENRLNTGELFF TGTGCCAGCAGTTCCGAGAACAGGCTAAACACCGGGGAGCTGTTTTTT
TRBD2 NA TRBJ2-3 TRBV9 CASSLPLAGAFTDTQYF TGTGCCAGCAGCCTACCCCTAGCGGGAGCTTTTACAGATACGCAGTATTTT
TRBD2 NA TRBJ2-1 TRBV28 CASSPREGTYPDNEQFF TGTGCCAGCAGCCCCCGGGAGGGGACATACCCCGACAATGAGCAGTTCTTC
NA NA TRBJ1-1 TRBV9 CASSADQGNTEAFF TGTGCCAGCAGCGCCGACCAGGGGAACACTGAAGCTTTCTTT
TRBD2 NA TRBJ2-2 TRBV9 CASRRGDSNTGELFF TGTGCCAGCAGGCGGGGGGACTCGAACACCGGGGAGCTGTTTTTT
NA NA TRBJ1-5 TRBV18 CASSPLGGQDQPQHF TGTGCCAGCTCACCACTTGGGGGGCAGGATCAGCCCCAGCATTTT
NA NA TRBJ2-3 TRBV7-2 CASSPSTGVDTQYF TGTGCCAGCAGCCCATCGACGGGAGTAGATACGCAGTATTTT
NA NA TRBJ1-3 TRBV4-1 CASSPSPGGSGNTIYF TGCGCCAGCAGCCCGTCCCCGGGGGGCTCTGGAAACACCATATATTTT
NA few TRBJ1-5 TRBV19 CASSKVWPSETNQPQHF TGTGCCAGTAGTAAGGTTTGGCCCTCTGAAACTAATCAGCCCCAGCATTTT
NA NA TRBJ2-1 TRBV9 CASSVSVGVYNEQFF TGTGCCAGCAGCGTCTCAGTAGGGGTATACAATGAGCAGTTCTTC
TRBD1 NA TRBJ1-1 TRBV19 CASSPGQGDGGTEAFF TGTGCCAGTAGCCCGGGACAGGGGGATGGAGGCACTGAAGCTTTCTTT
TRBD1 NA TRBJ1-3 TRBV15 CATSRDRTGGQLPATF TGTGCCACCAGCAGAGATCGAACAGGGGGCCAACTCCCCGCGACTTTT
NA NA TRBJ1-1 TRBV12-3/TRBV12-4 CASSPSDSTEAFF TGTGCCAGCAGTCCATCGGACAGCACTGAAGCTTTCTTT
NA once TRBJ2-2 TRBV6-1 CASSEGRTYPPGGELFF TGTGCCAGCAGTGAAGGTAGGACCTACCCACCTGGGGGGGAGCTGTTTTTT
TRBD1 NA TRBJ1-1 TRBV7-9 CASSLQGVGTEAFF TGTGCCAGCAGCCTACAGGGGGTAGGCACTGAAGCTTTCTTT
NA NA TRBJ1-5 TRBV6-1 CASSERGFGYSNQPQHF TGTGCCAGCAGTGAACGGGGATTCGGATATAGCAATCAGCCCCAGCATTTT
TRBD1 NA TRBJ2-1 TRBV7-6 CASSPGQGYNEQFF TGTGCCAGCAGCCCGGGACAGGGGTACAATGAGCAGTTCTTC
NA NA TRBJ2-7 TRBV9 CASSVGGSSYEQYF TGTGCCAGCAGCGTAGGAGGTTCCTCCTACGAGCAGTACTTC
NA once TRBJ2-2 TRBV28 CASSLFAGELFF TGTGCCAGCAGTTTATTCGCCGGGGAGCTGTTTTTT
NA NA TRBJ2-1 TRBV5-5 CASSSAISSYNEQFF TGTGCCAGCAGCTCAGCCATTAGCTCCTACAATGAGCAGTTCTTC
TRBD2 NA TRBJ2-3 TRBV4-1 CASSQDGLAGGIDTQYF TGCGCCAGCAGCCAAGATGGACTAGCGGGAGGGATAGATACGCAGTATTTT
TRBD2 NA TRBJ2-3 TRBV27 CASSRSPSAGGGTDTQYF TGTGCCAGCAGCCGTTCCCCCTCGGCGGGAGGAGGCACAGATACGCAGTATTTT
TRBD1 once TRBJ2-5 TRBV5-1 CASSLRSRTGGASQYF TGCGCCAGCAGCTTGAGGTCCCGGACAGGGGGCGCATCCCAGTACTTC
NA NA TRBJ2-7 TRBV7-9 CASSRPDTYEQYF TGTGCCAGCAGCCGACCGGACACCTACGAGCAGTACTTC
TRBD2 NA TRBJ2-1 TRBV7-8 CASSYEVAGKQYNEQFF TGTGCCAGCAGCTATGAGGTAGCGGGGAAACAATACAATGAGCAGTTCTTC
NA NA TRBJ2-2 TRBV2 CASRIQGSGTGELFF TGTGCCAGCAGAATACAGGGTTCGGGCACCGGGGAGCTGTTTTTT
TRBD2 NA TRBJ2-5 TRBV3-1/TRBV3-2 CASSQDRLAGLQETQYF TGTGCCAGCAGCCAAGATCGGCTAGCGGGGCTTCAAGAGACCCAGTACTTC